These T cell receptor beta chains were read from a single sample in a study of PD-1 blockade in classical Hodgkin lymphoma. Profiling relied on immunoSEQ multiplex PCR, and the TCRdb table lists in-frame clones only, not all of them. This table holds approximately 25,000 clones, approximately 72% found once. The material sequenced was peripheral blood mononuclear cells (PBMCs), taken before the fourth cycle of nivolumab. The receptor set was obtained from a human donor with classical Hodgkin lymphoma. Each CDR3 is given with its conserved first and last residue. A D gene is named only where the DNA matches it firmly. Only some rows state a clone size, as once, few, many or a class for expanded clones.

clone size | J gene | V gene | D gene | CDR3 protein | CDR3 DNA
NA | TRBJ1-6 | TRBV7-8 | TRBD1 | CASSRTGQNSPLHF | TGTGCCAGCAGCCGGACAGGGCAGAATTCACCCCTCCACTTT
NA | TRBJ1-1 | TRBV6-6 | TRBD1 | CASSPRDRGRTEAFF | TGTGCCAGCAGTCCCCGGGACAGGGGACGAACTGAAGCTTTCTTT
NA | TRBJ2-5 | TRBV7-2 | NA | CASSSRIQSQETQYF | TGTGCCAGCAGCTCCAGAATACAAAGCCAAGAGACCCAGTACTTC
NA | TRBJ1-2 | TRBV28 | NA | CASRAPEGYTF | TGTGCCAGCCGGGCCCCGGAGGGCTACACCTTC
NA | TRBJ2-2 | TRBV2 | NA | CASRQGRSNTGELFF | TGTGCCAGCAGGCAGGGGCGTTCGAACACCGGGGAGCTGTTTTTT
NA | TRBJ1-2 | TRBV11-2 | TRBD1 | CASSLGMTGYGYTF | TGTGCCAGCAGCTTAGGGATGACAGGGTATGGCTACACCTTC
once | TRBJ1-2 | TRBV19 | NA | CASSLGLMNYGYTF | TGTGCCAGTAGTCTCGGACTGATGAACTATGGCTACACCTTC
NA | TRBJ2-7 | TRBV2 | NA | CASREGGEDEQYF | TGTGCCAGCAGGGAGGGGGGAGAGGACGAGCAGTACTTC
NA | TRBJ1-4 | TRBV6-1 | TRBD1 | CASSEDRLNEKLFF | TGTGCCAGCAGTGAGGACAGGCTTAATGAAAAACTGTTTTTT
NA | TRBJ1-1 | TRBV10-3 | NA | CALTTGNTEAFF | TGTGCCCTAACGACAGGGAACACTGAAGCTTTCTTT
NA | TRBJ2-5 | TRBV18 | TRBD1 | CASSPQGVGETQYF | TGTGCCAGCTCGCCACAGGGGGTAGGAGAGACCCAGTACTTC
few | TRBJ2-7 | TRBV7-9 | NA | CASSLNSRYEQYF | TGTGCCAGCAGCTTAAACAGTCGATACGAGCAGTACTTC
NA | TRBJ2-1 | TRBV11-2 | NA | CASRTTDSFNEQFF | TGTGCCAGCAGGACTACTGACAGTTTCAATGAGCAGTTCTTC
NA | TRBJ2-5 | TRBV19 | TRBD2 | CASSIDPWTSGMVETQYF | TGTGCCAGTAGTATAGATCCTTGGACTAGCGGGATGGTAGAGACCCAGTACTTC
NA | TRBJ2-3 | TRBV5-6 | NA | CASSYDTDTQYF | TGTGCCAGCAGCTATGACACAGATACGCAGTATTTT
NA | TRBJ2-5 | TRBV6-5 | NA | CASSPRRQETQYF | TGTGCCAGCAGTCCCCGGCGACAAGAGACCCAGTACTTC
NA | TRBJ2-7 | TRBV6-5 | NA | CASRRDSGRYEQYF | TGTGCCAGCAGGAGGGACTCCGGCCGCTACGAGCAGTACTTC
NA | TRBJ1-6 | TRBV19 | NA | CATIGSSYNSPLHF | TGTGCCACCATCGGAAGCTCCTATAATTCACCCCTCCACTTT
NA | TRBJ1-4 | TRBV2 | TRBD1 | CASRDRVGSEKLFF | TGTGCCAGCCGAGACAGGGTGGGATCTGAAAAACTGTTTTTT
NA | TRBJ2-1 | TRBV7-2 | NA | CASSPTSSVGQFF | TGTGCCAGCAGCCCCACTAGTTCAGTTGGGCAGTTCTTC
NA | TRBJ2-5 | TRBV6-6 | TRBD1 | CASSYMTGAVETQYF | TGTGCCAGCAGTTACATGACAGGGGCCGTAGAGACCCAGTACTTC
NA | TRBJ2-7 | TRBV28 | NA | CASSPYDEGGRYEQYF | TGTGCCAGCAGTCCCTACGACGAGGGCGGCCGCTACGAGCAGTACTTC
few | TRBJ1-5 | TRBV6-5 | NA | CASSYGSRNQPQHF | TGTGCCAGCAGTTACGGGTCTCGCAATCAGCCCCAGCATTTT
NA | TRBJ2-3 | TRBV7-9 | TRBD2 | CASSAGTTTDTQYF | TGTGCCAGCTCGGCGGGGACTACCACAGATACGCAGTATTTT
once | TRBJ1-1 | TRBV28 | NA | CASSLPWNTEAFF | TGTGCCAGCAGTTTACCCTGGAACACTGAAGCTTTCTTT
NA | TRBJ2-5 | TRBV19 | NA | CASSPNRVLRETQYF | TGTGCCAGTAGTCCGAACAGGGTGCTGAGGGAGACCCAGTACTTC
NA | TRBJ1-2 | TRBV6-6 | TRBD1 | CASSYSGTGGGYTF | TGTGCCAGCAGTTACTCCGGGACAGGGGGCGGCTACACCTTC
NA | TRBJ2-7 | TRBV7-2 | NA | CASSLENPGRLNYEQYF | TGTGCCAGCAGCTTAGAAAACCCGGGACGGCTGAACTACGAGCAGTACTTC
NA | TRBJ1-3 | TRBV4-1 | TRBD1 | CASSQDRGDSSGNTIYF | TGCGCCAGCAGCCAAGATCGGGGGGACAGCTCTGGAAACACCATATATTTT
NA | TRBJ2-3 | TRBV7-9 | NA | CASSLWGSTSSTDTQYF | TGTGCCAGCAGCTTATGGGGCAGCACCTCTAGCACAGATACGCAGTATTTT